This T cell receptor (beta chain) was obtained from a study of blood T cells in healthy people across ages. V was pared by 1 base and J by 2 bases, with 12 bases between. CDR3 length: 15 amino acids. Whole-study results and caveats: Higher naive T cell percentage went strongly together with higher TCR beta diversity.

Primers used in a second PCR of roughly 6 to 12 cycles were a sample-barcoded 5' primer and a J-beta primer mix. Each CDR3 protein gets one entry after TCRdb re-called the 5' RACE reads with MiXCR. The repertoire holds about 970,000 distinct CDR3 sequences, roughly 51% seen once, with about a fifth in the top ten. With respect to this clonotype: The antigen is not known.

Healthy individuals of Caucasian origin from Russia, aged 6 to 90, served as donors. This sequence joins TRBV12-3 or TRBV12-4 and TRBJ2-7, with a tentative D call TRBD2 (6 bases). Sequences were obtained from blood. The clonotype comes from a woman aged 55-70 years in good health. The CDR3 here is CASSLGRRETYEQYF. CDR3 DNA sequence: TGTGCCAGCAGTTTAGGACGCCGGGAGACCTACGAGCAGTACTTC.